This T cell receptor (beta chain) was sequenced in a study of type 1 and type 2 diabetes patients. Study as a whole: Samples came from type 1 diabetic, type 2 diabetic or nondiabetic people, recruited in China. Notes on the study in general: A median of one highly-expanded CD4+ clone, covering roughly 3.9% of reads, occurred in type 2 diabetes.

The PCR template was genomic DNA. Multiplex PCR with 30 forward and 13 reverse primers amplified the TCR beta CDR3. Using its own MiXCR run on the multiplex PCR reads, TCRdb lists one record per CDR3 protein. The sample has fewer than 350,000 distinct CDR3 sequences, 45% to 60% seen once. V lost 3 bases, J lost 7 bases, and 7 bases stayed unmatched. The length of the CDR3 is 16 residues. Germline V gene data show CDR1 as MDHEN and CDR2 as SYDVKM. Other autoimmune diseases and infections within the past four weeks excluded donors. Roughly 9.5 milliliters of peripheral blood were collected from each participant. Concerning this clonotype: Its antigen remains unknown.

The source of this sequence is a man aged 18 to 29 with type 2 diabetes. J is TRBJ1-6 and V is TRBV28, with 9 nucleotides matching TRBD1. Sequenced sample: peripheral blood mononuclear cells (PBMCs). The CDR3 coding sequence is TGTGCCAGCAGTTTGCCGGGACAGGGTCAAAATTCACCCCTCCACTTT. Translation: CASSLPGQGQNSPLHF.